This entry concerns a single T cell receptor (beta chain). The record originates from a study of shared clonotypes between healthy human individuals. The V gene's germline CDR1 is DFQATT and CDR2 SNEGSKA (reference sequence). The CDR3 spans 11 residues. Trimming stripped 4 bases from V and 3 bases from J, with 6 bases between. Clones were read by immunoSEQ multiplex PCR, and TCRdb kept only the in-frame ones, dropping some. The sample lists about 1 million clones; roughly 80% were seen once. The sequencing input was memory CD4+ T cells sorted from blood. Sample subset: CD45RA-negative fraction. The clonotype originates from a man between 18 and 35 years old in good health. V and J are TRBV20-1 and TRBJ1-2, with unresolved D. The CDR3 coding sequence is TGCAGTGCTACAGAGGACTATGGCTACACCTTC. As protein: CSATEDYGYTF.